The T cell receptor (beta chain) under discussion was sequenced for a study of Ad26.COV2.S vaccination and SARS-CoV-2 variants. About the research overall: The COV1001 Ad26.COV2.S trial arm included the donor.

CDR3 size: 15 residues. Per germline, CDR1 MRHNA and CDR2 SNTAGT. Trimming pared 3 bases from V and 2 bases from J, leaving 8 bases between. Method: immunoSEQ multiplex PCR; TCRdb's copy keeps in-frame clones and lacks some. Of 400,000 to 450,000 clones in the sample, 90% were seen once. This clone was recorded once. The treatment here: roughly 20 received Ad26.COV2.S at low or high dose, single or two shots; about 5 received placebo; per-sample allocation not given. Sampling occurred on day 63 after the first vaccine or placebo injection. The rearrangement joins TRBV6-4 to TRBJ2-6, with TRBD2 as a possible D gene (6 bases). This receptor was identified in a person aged 18-60 years who received the Ad26.COV2.S COVID-19 vaccine or a placebo. Sample: peripheral blood, taken in a trial of Ad26.COV2.S vaccine versus placebo. The DNA for the CDR3 is TGTGCCAGCAGTGAGCGGGGCACTGGGGCCAACGTCCTGACTTTC. The encoded protein is CASSERGTGANVLTF.